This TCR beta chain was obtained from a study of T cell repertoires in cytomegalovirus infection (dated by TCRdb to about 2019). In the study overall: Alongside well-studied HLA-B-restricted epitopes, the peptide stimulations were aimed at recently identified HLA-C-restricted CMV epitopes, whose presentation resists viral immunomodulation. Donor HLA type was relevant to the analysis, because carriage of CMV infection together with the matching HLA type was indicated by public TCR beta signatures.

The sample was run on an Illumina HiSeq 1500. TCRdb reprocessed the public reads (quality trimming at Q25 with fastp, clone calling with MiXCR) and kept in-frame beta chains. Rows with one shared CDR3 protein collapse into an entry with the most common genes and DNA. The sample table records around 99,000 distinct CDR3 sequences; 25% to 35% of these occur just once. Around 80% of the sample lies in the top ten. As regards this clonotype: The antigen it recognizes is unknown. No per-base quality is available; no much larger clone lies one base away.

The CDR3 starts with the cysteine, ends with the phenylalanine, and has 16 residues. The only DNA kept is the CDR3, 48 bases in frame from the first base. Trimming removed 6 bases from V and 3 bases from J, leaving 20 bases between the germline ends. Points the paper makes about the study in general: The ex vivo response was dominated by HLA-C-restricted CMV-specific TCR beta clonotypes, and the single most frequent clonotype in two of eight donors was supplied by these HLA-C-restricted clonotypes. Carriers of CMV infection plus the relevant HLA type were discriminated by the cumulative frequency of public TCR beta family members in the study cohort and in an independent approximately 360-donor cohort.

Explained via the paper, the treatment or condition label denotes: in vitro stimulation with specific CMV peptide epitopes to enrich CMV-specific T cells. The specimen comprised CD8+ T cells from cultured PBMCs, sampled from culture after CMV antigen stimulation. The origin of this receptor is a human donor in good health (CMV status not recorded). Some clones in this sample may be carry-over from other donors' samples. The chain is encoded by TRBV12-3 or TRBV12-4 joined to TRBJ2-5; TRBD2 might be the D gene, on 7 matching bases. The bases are TGTGCCAGCAGATTTAGGGGGGGAGGGCCCGAAGAGACCCAGTACTTC. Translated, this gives CASRFRGGGPEETQYF.